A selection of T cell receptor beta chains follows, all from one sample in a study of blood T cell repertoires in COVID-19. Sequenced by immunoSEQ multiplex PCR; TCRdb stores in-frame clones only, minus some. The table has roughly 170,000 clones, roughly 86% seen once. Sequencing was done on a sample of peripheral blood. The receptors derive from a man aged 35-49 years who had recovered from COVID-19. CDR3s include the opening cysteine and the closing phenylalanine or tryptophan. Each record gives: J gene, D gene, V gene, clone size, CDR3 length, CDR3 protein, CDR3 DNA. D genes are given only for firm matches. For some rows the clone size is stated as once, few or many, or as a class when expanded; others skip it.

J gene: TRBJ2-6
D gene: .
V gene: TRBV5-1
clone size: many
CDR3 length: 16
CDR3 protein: CASSSTGSSGANVLTF
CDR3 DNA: TGCGCCAGCAGCTCTACAGGATCCTCTGGGGCCAACGTCCTGACTTTC

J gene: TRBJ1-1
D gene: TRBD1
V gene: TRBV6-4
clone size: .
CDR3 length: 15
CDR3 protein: CASGLRKGGVTEAFF
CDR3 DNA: TGTGCCAGCGGTTTGAGAAAAGGGGGCGTCACTGAAGCTTTCTTT

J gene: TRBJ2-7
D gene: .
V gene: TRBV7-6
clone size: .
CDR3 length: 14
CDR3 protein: CASSRSGEAYEQYF
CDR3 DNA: TGTGCCAGCAGCCGCTCGGGTGAGGCTTACGAGCAGTACTTC

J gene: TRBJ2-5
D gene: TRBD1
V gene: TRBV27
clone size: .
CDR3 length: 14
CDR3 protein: CASSSVDRGRTQYF
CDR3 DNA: TGTGCCAGCAGTTCCGTGGACAGGGGGCGGACCCAGTACTTC

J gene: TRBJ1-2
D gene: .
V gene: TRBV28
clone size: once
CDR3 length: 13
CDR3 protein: CASRPGSNYGYTF
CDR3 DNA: TGTGCCAGCAGACCGGGTTCTAACTATGGCTACACCTTC

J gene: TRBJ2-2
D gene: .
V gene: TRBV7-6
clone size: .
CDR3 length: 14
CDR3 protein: CASSLLRATGELFF
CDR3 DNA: TGTGCCAGCAGCTTACTCAGGGCCACCGGGGAGCTGTTTTTT

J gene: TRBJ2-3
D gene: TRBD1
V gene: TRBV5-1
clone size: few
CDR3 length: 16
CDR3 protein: CASSLFQPGGTDTQYF
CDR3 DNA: TGCGCCAGCAGCTTGTTCCAGCCAGGGGGAACAGATACGCAGTATTTT

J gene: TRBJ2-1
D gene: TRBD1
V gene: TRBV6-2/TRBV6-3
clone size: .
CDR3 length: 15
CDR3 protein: CASSSGQGRVLRQFF
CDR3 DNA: TGTGCCAGCAGTTCGGGACAGGGGAGGGTGTTACGGCAGTTCTTC

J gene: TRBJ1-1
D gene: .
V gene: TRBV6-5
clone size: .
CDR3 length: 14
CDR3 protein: CASKRYQGNTEAFF
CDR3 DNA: TGTGCCAGCAAACGGTATCAGGGGAACACTGAAGCTTTCTTT

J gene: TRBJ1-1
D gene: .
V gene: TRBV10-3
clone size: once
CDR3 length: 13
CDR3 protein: CASTRQSNTEAFF
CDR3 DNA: TGTGCCAGCACCAGGCAGTCGAACACTGAAGCTTTCTTT

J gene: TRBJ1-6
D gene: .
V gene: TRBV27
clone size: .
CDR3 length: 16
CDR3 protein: CASSRRVSPENSPLHF
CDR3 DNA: TGTGCCAGCAGTCGGCGGGTGTCGCCCGAAAATTCACCCCTCCACTTT

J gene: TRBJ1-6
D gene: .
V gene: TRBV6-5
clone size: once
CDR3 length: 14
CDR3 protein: CASSSEWGGGPLHF
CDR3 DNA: TGTGCCAGCAGTTCCGAGTGGGGCGGGGGGCCCCTCCACTTT

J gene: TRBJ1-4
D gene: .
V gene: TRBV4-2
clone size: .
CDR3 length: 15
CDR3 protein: CASSPLGGDNEKLFF
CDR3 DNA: TGTGCCAGCAGCCCCTTAGGGGGTGATAATGAAAAACTGTTTTTT

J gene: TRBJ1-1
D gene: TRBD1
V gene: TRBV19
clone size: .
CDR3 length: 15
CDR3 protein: CASQAPGQVNTEAFF
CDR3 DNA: TGTGCCAGCCAAGCCCCGGGACAGGTGAACACTGAAGCTTTCTTT

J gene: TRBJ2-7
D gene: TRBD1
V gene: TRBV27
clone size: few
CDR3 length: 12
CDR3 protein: CASRDRGWEQYF
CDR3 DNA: TGTGCCAGCAGGGACAGGGGATGGGAGCAGTACTTC

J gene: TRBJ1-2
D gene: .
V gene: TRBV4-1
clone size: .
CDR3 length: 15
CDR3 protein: CASSQGPGQNYGYTF
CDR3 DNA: TGCGCCAGCAGCCAAGGACCCGGACAAAACTATGGCTACACCTTC

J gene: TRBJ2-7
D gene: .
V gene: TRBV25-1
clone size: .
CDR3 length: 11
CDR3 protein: CASSDFYEQYF
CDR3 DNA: TGTGCCAGCAGTGACTTCTACGAGCAGTACTTC

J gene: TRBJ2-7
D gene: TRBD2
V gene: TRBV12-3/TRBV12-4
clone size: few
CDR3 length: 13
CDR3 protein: CASSSGGGHEQYF
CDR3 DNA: TGTGCCAGCAGTTCGGGGGGGGGCCACGAGCAGTACTTC

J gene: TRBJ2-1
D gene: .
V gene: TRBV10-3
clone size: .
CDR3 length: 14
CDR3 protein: CAISELRGGNEQFF
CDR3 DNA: TGTGCCATCAGTGAGTTGAGAGGTGGCAATGAGCAGTTCTTC

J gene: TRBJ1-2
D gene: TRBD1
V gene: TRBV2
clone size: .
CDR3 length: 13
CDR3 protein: CASTAGQGLGYTF
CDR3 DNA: TGTGCCAGCACCGCGGGACAGGGTCTTGGCTACACCTTC

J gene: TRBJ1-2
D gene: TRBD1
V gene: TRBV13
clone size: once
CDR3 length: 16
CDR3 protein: CASSQNPGTVNYGYTF
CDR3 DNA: TGTGCCAGCAGTCAAAACCCCGGGACAGTTAACTATGGCTACACCTTC

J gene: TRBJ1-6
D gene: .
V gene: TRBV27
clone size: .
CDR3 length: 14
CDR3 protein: CASSLLTDNSPLHF
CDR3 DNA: TGTGCCAGCAGTTTGTTGACAGATAATTCACCCCTCCACTTT

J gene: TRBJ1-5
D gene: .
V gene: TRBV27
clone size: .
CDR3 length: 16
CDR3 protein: CASSFGGRGNNQPQHF
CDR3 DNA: TGTGCCAGCAGTTTCGGAGGGAGGGGTAACAATCAGCCCCAGCATTTT

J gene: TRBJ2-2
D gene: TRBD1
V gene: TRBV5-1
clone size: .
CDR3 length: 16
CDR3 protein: CASTLGQGANTGELFF
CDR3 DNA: TGCGCCAGCACTTTGGGACAGGGGGCGAACACCGGGGAGCTGTTTTTT

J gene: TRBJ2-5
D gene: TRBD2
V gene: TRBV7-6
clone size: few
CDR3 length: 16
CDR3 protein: CASSLGQAGGEETQYF
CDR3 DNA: TGTGCCAGCAGCTTAGGTCAAGCGGGAGGGGAGGAGACCCAGTACTTC

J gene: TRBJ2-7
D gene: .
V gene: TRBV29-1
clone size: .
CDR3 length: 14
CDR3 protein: CSVGYPGQPYEQYF
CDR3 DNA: TGCAGCGTTGGGTACCCGGGTCAGCCGTACGAGCAGTACTTC

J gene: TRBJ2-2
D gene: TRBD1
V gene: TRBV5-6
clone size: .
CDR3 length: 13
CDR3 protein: CASDRANTGELFF
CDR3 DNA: TGTGCCAGCGACAGGGCGAACACCGGGGAGCTGTTTTTT

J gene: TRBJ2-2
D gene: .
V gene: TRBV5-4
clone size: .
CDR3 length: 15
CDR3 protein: CASSLVTGRTGELFF
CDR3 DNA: TGTGCCAGCAGCTTGGTTACAGGGCGGACCGGGGAGCTGTTTTTT

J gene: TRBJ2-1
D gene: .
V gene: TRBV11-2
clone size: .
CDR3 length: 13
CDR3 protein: CASSLERAYEQFF
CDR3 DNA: TGTGCCAGCAGCTTAGAGCGGGCCTATGAGCAGTTCTTC

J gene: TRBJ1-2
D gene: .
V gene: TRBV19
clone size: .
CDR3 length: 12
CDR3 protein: CASSSPLVGYTF
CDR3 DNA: TGTGCCAGTAGTTCTCCCTTAGTGGGCTACACCTTC

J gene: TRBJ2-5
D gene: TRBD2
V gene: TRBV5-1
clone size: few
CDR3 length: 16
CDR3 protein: CASSFSSGTFQETQYF
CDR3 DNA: TGCGCCAGCAGCTTCTCTAGCGGAACATTCCAAGAGACCCAGTACTTC

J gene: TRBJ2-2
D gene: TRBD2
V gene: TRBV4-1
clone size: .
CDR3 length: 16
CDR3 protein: CASSLRLAGNTGELFF
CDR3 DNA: TGCGCCAGCAGTCTCCGACTAGCGGGGAACACCGGGGAGCTGTTTTTT

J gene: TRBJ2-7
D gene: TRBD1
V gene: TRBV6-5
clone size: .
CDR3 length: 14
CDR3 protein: CASTAGTGLLEQYF
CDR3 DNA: TGTGCCAGCACCGCCGGGACAGGGCTTCTCGAGCAGTACTTC

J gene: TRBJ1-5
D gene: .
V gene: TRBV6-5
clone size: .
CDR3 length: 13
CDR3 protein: CASNRLPFEPQHF
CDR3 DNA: TGTGCCAGCAACCGACTACCATTTGAGCCCCAGCATTTT

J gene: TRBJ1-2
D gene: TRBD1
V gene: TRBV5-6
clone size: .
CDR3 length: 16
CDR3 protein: CASSWTGAANRDGYTF
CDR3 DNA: TGTGCCAGCAGCTGGACAGGGGCGGCCAATAGAGATGGCTACACCTTC

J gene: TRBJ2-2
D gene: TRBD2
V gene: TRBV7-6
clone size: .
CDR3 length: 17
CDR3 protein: CASSLARGGPSTGELFF
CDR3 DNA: TGTGCCAGCAGCTTAGCGAGGGGAGGGCCGAGCACCGGGGAGCTGTTTTTT

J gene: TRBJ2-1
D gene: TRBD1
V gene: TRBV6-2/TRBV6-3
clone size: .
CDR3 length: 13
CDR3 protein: CASSTPLQGTQFF
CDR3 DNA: TGTGCCAGCAGTACACCCCTACAGGGGACGCAGTTCTTC

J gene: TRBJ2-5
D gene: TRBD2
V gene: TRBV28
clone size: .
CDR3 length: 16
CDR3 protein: CASRILAGGGQETQYF
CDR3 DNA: TGTGCCAGCAGGATCCTAGCGGGAGGGGGACAAGAGACCCAGTACTTC

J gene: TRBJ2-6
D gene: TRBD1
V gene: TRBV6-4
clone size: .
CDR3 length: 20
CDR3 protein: CASSDLALDREFSGANVLTF
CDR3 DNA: TGTGCCAGCAGTGACCTGGCTCTTGACAGGGAATTTAGTGGGGCCAACGTCCTGACTTTC

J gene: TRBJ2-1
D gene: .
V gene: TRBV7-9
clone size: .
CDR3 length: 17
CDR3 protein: CAGQDGGGLNSYNEQFF
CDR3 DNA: TGTGCCGGCCAGGATGGCGGGGGCTTAAATTCCTACAATGAGCAGTTCTTC

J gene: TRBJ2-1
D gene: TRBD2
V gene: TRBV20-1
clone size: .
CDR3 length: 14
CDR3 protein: CSASSGSVYNEQFF
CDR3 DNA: TGCAGTGCTAGTAGCGGGAGTGTCTACAATGAGCAGTTCTTC

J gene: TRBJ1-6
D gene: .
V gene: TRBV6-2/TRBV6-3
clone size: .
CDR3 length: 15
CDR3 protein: CASSPWTARDSPLHF
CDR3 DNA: TGTGCCAGCAGCCCCTGGACAGCGCGCGATTCACCCCTCCACTTT

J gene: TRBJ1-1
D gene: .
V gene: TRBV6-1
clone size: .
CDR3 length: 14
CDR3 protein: CASSEVDSNTEAFF
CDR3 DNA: TGTGCCAGCAGTGAGGTCGACTCTAACACTGAAGCTTTCTTT

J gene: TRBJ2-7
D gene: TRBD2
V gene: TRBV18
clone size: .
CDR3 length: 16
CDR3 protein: CASSPPRAGKSYEQYF
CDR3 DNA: TGTGCCAGCTCACCACCAAGAGCGGGGAAGTCCTACGAGCAGTACTTC

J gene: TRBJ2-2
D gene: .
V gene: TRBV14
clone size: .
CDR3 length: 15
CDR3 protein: CASSLTFTYTGELFF
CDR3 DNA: TGTGCCAGCAGCCTCACTTTCACCTACACCGGGGAGCTGTTTTTT